Following are 5 T cell receptor beta chains from one sample sequenced in a study of CD8 T cells in Susac syndrome (dated by TCRdb to between 2018 and 2021). The library was built by means of the immunoSEQ multiplex PCR assay. RNA was extracted using the RNeasy kit, and roughly 0.5 to 1 ug of the RNA was reverse transcribed with random hexamers. Using fastp at Q25 and MiXCR, TCRdb reprocessed the public reads and kept productive beta chains. Rows merge per CDR3 protein into single entries with the most common DNA and genes. The sample data list some 200,000 distinct CDR3 sequences, and approximately 96% of these were observed just once. The top ten clones comprise roughly 0.093% of the sample. Sample: CD4+ T cells from PBMCs. The source of these receptors is a human donor with Susac syndrome.

The CDR3 region is CASNGQPNTGELFF. DNA of the CDR3: TGTGCATCTAATGGGCAGCCGAACACCGGGGAGCTGTTTTTT. The J gene is TRBJ2-2, the V gene TRBV18, with unresolved D. CDR1 is KGHSH and CDR2 is LQKENI in the germline V gene. This CDR3 spans 14 amino acids.

The rearrangement joins TRBV5-4 to TRBJ2-5, with D perhaps matching TRBD2 (6 bases). The CDR3 runs 13 residues. V was cut by 4 bases and J by 0 bases, with 7 bases left in between. The germline gives CDR1 SGHNT, CDR2 YYREEE (reference sequence). DNA of the CDR3: TGTGCCAGCAGCGGGGACTACCAAGAGACCCAGTACTTC. Amino acid sequence: CASSGDYQETQYF.

V is TRBV20-1 and J is TRBJ2-3; 13 nucleotides line up with TRBD2. This CDR3 spans 17 amino acids. Germline V gene sequence: CDR1 DFQATT, CDR2 SNEGSKA (reference sequence). Trimming at V came to 5 bases and at J to 4 bases, leaving 12 bases not matched to a gene. The CDR3 nucleotides read TGCAGTGCTTCCCGGACTAGCGGGGGCTGGAACGCAGATACGCAGTATTTT. It yields the protein CSASRTSGGWNADTQYF.

This chain joins TRBV9 and TRBJ2-1; 11 bases map to TRBD2. Looked up from germline, CDR1 is SGDLS and CDR2 is YYNGEE. This CDR3 is built from 18 residues. J lost 2 bases, V lost 4 bases, and 11 bases had no gene match. This CDR3 is CASSRAGSGGAPYNEQFF. In DNA, the CDR3 is TGTGCCAGCAGCAGAGCCGGTAGCGGGGGGGCCCCCTACAATGAGCAGTTCTTC.

This chain links TRBV30 with TRBJ1-2; no firm D call. Germline values: CDR1 GTSNPN, CDR2 SVGIG (reference sequence). CDR3 length: 12 amino acids. Trimming removed 4 bases from V and 3 bases from J, with 9 bases in between. In DNA, the CDR3 is TGTGCCTGGACCGTGGGCTACTATGGCTACACCTTC. Its translation: CAWTVGYYGYTF.